These 27 T cell receptor beta chains were sequenced from one sample in a study of cytomegalovirus exposure and HLA in healthy donors. PCR involved 60 Vbeta and 13 Jbeta primers. TCRdb's copy holds only in-frame clones and misses some; the assay was immunoSEQ multiplex PCR. This sample carries roughly 150,000 clones, around 80% of them seen once, and the ten largest clones take less than 2%. The source material was PBMCs. The receptors originated from a man aged 40-49 years in good health and CMV-seronegative.

This clone was detected once. The chain joins TRBV5-1 to TRBJ1-4; tentatively, D is TRBD1 (6 bases). V was pared by 5 bases and J by 10 bases, with 9 bases between. The length of the CDR3 is 11 residues. Germline V gene lookup returns CDR1 SGHRS and CDR2 YFSETQ. For the CDR3, the DNA is TGCGCCAGCAGGGAGACAGGAAAACTGTTTTTT. It codes for CASRETGKLFF.

J is TRBJ2-7 and V is TRBV9; the D gene is possibly TRBD2 (6 bases). The CDR3 runs to 14 residues. Trimming shortened V by 4 bases and J by 6 bases, and 17 bases separated the two germline ends. CDR1 is SGDLS and CDR2 is YYNGEE in the germline V gene. The DNA of the CDR3 is TGTGCCAGCAGCCCGGGACTGGTACGAAGCGAGCAGTACTTC. This gives the protein CASSPGLVRSEQYF.

The chain links TRBV14 to TRBJ2-1, with D possibly being TRBD2 (5 bases). Germline CDR1 is SGHDN and CDR2 is FVKESK. This CDR3 contains 13 residues. Trimming took 4 bases from V and 6 from J, leaving 10 bases between them. CDR3 DNA sequence: TGTGCCAGCAGCCTGGACTTTCCCAATGAGCAGTTCTTC. Translated, it gives CASSLDFPNEQFF.

Concerning this clone: This specimen includes other DNA sequences encoding the same CDR3. The J gene is TRBJ1-5, the V gene TRBV28; possibly TRBD1 for D (6 bases). Germline lookup yields CDR1 MDHEN and CDR2 SYDVKM. Trimming took 5 bases from V and 4 from J, leaving 15 bases between them. The CDR3 sequence is 15 residues long. The CDR3 sequence: CASSPGDRSNQPQHF. The DNA for the CDR3 is TGTGCCAGCAGTCCAGGAGACAGGAGTAATCAGCCCCAGCATTTT.

The chain is built from TRBV6-6 and TRBJ1-1; 11 bases line up with TRBD1. Germline V gene sequence: CDR1 MNHNY, CDR2 SVGAGI (reference sequence). With V trimmed by 6 bases and J by 1 base, 7 bases remained unmatched. The CDR3 sequence is 16 residues long. CDR3 protein: CASSPGQGARNTEAFF. The CDR3 nucleotides are TGTGCCAGCAGCCCCGGACAGGGGGCAAGGAACACTGAAGCTTTCTTT.

There are a few counts of this clone. The chain recombines TRBV25-1 with TRBJ1-2; 8 nucleotides align to TRBD1. From germline, CDR1 is MGHDK and CDR2 SYGVNS. The CDR3 runs to 13 residues. The J segment lost 6 bases and the V segment lost 4 bases, leaving 4 bases of the junction unmatched. The CDR3 sequence: CASSGTGYDGYTF. The CDR3, as DNA: TGTGCCAGCAGTGGGACAGGGTACGATGGCTACACCTTC.

The chain's CDR3 is CASSLWGTSGRADTQYF. The CDR3 coding sequence is TGTGCCAGCAGCTTATGGGGGACTAGCGGGAGAGCAGATACGCAGTATTTT. This rearrangement joins TRBV7-3 to TRBJ2-3, with 14 positions matching TRBD2. The V segment lost 2 bases and the J segment 4 bases; nucleotides outside the gene matches: 5. CDR1 and CDR2 (germline): SGHTA, FQGTGA. This CDR3 contains 17 residues.

The chain has TRBV18 and TRBJ2-5, with D perhaps TRBD2 (7 bases). Deletions cut 6 bases from V and 0 bases from J, with 14 bases between. Germline V gene data show CDR1 as KGHSH and CDR2 as LQKENI. The CDR3 contains 15 residues. CDR3 nucleotides: TGTGCCAGCTCGCCAGGGGCGGGAGACCAAGAGACCCAGTACTTC. It is translated as CASSPGAGDQETQYF.

V usage is TRBV14 and J usage is TRBJ1-4, with TRBD1 identical over 8 bases. The CDR3 has 15 residues. Germline assignment: CDR1 SGHDN and CDR2 FVKESK. V shed 4 bases and J 8 bases; nucleotides not matched to a gene: 9. CDR3: CASSRPRGRGEKLFF. CDR3 coding DNA: TGTGCCAGCAGCCGTCCCAGGGGGCGCGGGGAAAAACTGTTTTTT. Based on the CDR3 plus reference TRBV14 and TRBJ1-4, the full variable domain is EAGVTQFPSHSVIEKGQTVTLRCDPISGHDNLYWYRRVMGKEIKFLLHFVKESKQDESGMPNNRFLAERTGGTYSTLKVQPAELEDSGVYFCASSRPRGRGEKLFFGSGTQLSVL.

V usage is TRBV9 and J usage is TRBJ2-3; D is uncertain. This CDR3 region has 14 residues. Trimming took 4 bases from V and 2 from J, leaving 11 bases between them. Germline V gene lookup returns CDR1 SGDLS and CDR2 YYNGEE. The CDR3 protein is CASSPTGYTDTQYF. The CDR3 nucleotides read TGTGCCAGCAGCCCGACTGGCTACACAGATACGCAGTATTTT.

The chain combines TRBV7-2 with TRBJ2-2; 7 bases line up with TRBD1. Germline V lookup: CDR1 SGHTA, CDR2 FQGNSA. With 5 bases clipped from V and 1 base from J, the junction kept 13 bases outside the gene matches. The CDR3 extends over 18 amino acids. The CDR3 loop reads CASSLTRTGPVNTGELFF. In nucleotides, the CDR3 is TGTGCCAGCAGCCTCACCCGGACAGGCCCCGTGAACACCGGGGAGCTGTTTTTT.

The chain combines TRBV7-3 with TRBJ1-1, with unresolved D. CDR3 length equals 13 residues. Germline V gene sequence: CDR1 SGHTA, CDR2 FQGTGA. V lost 5 bases to trimming and J lost 5 bases, with 12 bases between them. CDR3 residues: CASSPRVGTEAFF. The CDR3, as DNA: TGTGCCAGCAGCCCCCGGGTTGGAACTGAAGCTTTCTTT.

V usage is TRBV11-3 and J usage is TRBJ1-5, with 10 bases matching TRBD1. Trimming at V came to 5 bases and at J to 9 bases, leaving 16 bases not matched to a gene. The CDR3 has 17 amino acids. Germline V gene lookup returns CDR1 SGHNT and CDR2 YENEEA. The CDR3 DNA follows: TGTGCCAGCAGCCTTAGTGGGGACAGGGGCCCAAGGATGCCCCAGCATTTT. It specifies CASSLSGDRGPRMPQHF.

The genes are TRBV19 and TRBJ2-2; D may be TRBD2 (6 bases). Trimming removed 5 bases at V and 1 base at J, with 11 bases between. This CDR3 spans 15 amino acids. The V gene's germline CDR1 is LNHDA and CDR2 SQIVND (reference sequence). CDR3 nucleotide sequence: TGTGCCAGTAGTGGCTGGCGGGGGAACACCGGGGAGCTGTTTTTT. It specifies CASSGWRGNTGELFF.

The CDR3 reads CASSRAGQGGDYGYTF. The CDR3 coding sequence is TGTGCCAGCAGCCGAGCGGGACAGGGGGGGGACTATGGCTACACCTTC. The genes are TRBV7-6 and TRBJ1-2; 11 bases map to TRBD1. Germline values: CDR1 SGHVS, CDR2 FNYEAQ. The CDR3 spans 16 residues. Germline trimming cut 5 bases from V and 3 bases from J; bases unmatched to any gene: 8. Full variable domain (outside the CDR3, taken from reference TRBV7-6 and TRBJ1-2): GAGVSQSPRYKVTKRGQDVALRCDPISGHVSLYWYRQALGQGPEFLTYFNYEAQQDKSGLPNDRFSAERPEGSISTLTIQRTEQRDSAMYRCASSRAGQGGDYGYTFGSGTRLTVV.

The V and J genes are TRBV9 and TRBJ1-2; 7 positions agree with TRBD1. CDR3 length equals 18 residues. From germline, CDR1 is SGDLS and CDR2 YYNGEE. V was clipped by 4 bases and J by 8 bases; unmatched bases: 23. The CDR3, as DNA: TGTGCCAGCAGCCCCTTGCCAGACAGGGCGGAGACCGTGGGGGGCTACACCTTC. Translating it yields CASSPLPDRAETVGGYTF.

This chain links TRBV19 with TRBJ1-1, with a tentative D call TRBD1 (6 bases). Germline lookup yields CDR1 LNHDA and CDR2 SQIVND (reference sequence). Trimming shortened V by 0 bases and J by 3 bases, and 11 bases separated the two germline ends. CDR3 length: 15 amino acids. The CDR3 sequence: CASSIDWSGDTEAFF. Written as DNA, the CDR3 is TGTGCCAGTAGTATAGATTGGTCAGGGGACACTGAAGCTTTCTTT.

This clone was counted between two and nine times. This chain connects TRBV6-1 to TRBJ2-1, with 11 nucleotides matching TRBD2. Germline CDR1 and CDR2: MNHNS and SASEGT. This CDR3 is built from 17 residues. Trimming cost V 2 bases and J 1 base; bases outside gene matches: 4. The CDR3 protein is CASSEMGTSGSYNEQFF. For the CDR3, the DNA is TGTGCCAGCAGTGAAATGGGGACTAGCGGATCCTACAATGAGCAGTTCTTC.

The CDR3 nucleotides read TGTGCCAGCAGCCCAAAAATCAGGGTTTCAGATACGCAGTATTTT. Its protein is CASSPKIRVSDTQYF. V gene TRBV7-9 combines with J gene TRBJ2-3; D might be TRBD1 (5 bases). Germline values: CDR1 SEHNR, CDR2 FQNEAQ (reference sequence). Trimming took off 5 bases at V and 4 bases at J, with 16 bases between the two ends. CDR3 length equals 15 residues.

The V and J genes are TRBV7-2 and TRBJ1-3; D is undetermined. The germline CDR1 and CDR2 sequences are SGHTA and FQGNSA. V was clipped by 4 bases and J by 4 bases, with 5 bases between them. The length of the CDR3 is 12 residues. CDR3: CASSSQGNTIYF. The CDR3, as DNA: TGTGCCAGCAGCTCCCAGGGAAACACCATATATTTT.

The V and J genes are TRBV7-9 and TRBJ2-3; 9 bases match TRBD1. V was pared by 5 bases and J by 2 bases, with 5 bases of the junction left unmatched. The CDR3 extends over 15 amino acids. Germline V gene lookup returns CDR1 SEHNR and CDR2 FQNEAQ (reference sequence). CDR3 coding DNA: TGTGCCAGCAGCCAAGGACAGGGGTTCACAGATACGCAGTATTTT. Residues: CASSQGQGFTDTQYF.

The chain couples TRBV28 to TRBJ1-5; D not resolved. Germline CDR1 reads MDHEN; CDR2 reads SYDVKM. V lost 3 bases, J lost 7 bases, and 13 bases lay in between. This CDR3 is built from 14 residues. This CDR3 reads CASSFGGVGQPQHF. The CDR3 DNA sequence: TGTGCCAGCAGTTTCGGCGGGGTAGGACAGCCCCAGCATTTT.

The J gene is TRBJ2-7, the V gene TRBV27, with TRBD1 matching 9 bases. CDR3 length: 16 residues. V lost 6 bases, J lost 0 bases, and 9 bases stayed unmatched. CDR1 is MNHEY and CDR2 is SMNVEV in the germline V gene (reference sequence). CDR3 sequence: CASRYSGTGPSYEQYV. DNA of the CDR3: TGTGCCAGCAGATACTCCGGGACAGGGCCCTCCTACGAGCAGTACGTC.

This chain joins TRBV5-1 and TRBJ2-1; D may be TRBD1 (6 bases). CDR3 length: 18 residues. Germline values: CDR1 SGHRS, CDR2 YFSETQ. Trimming took off 1 base at V and 5 bases at J, with 22 bases between the two ends. For the CDR3, the DNA is TGCGCCAGCAGCTTGCGATACGGCAGGGGCACCTTGGACAATGAGCAGTTCTTC. This translates into CASSLRYGRGTLDNEQFF. Full variable domain (outside the CDR3, taken from reference TRBV5-1 and TRBJ2-1): KAGVTQTPRYLIKTRGQQVTLSCSPISGHRSVSWYQQTPGQGLQFLFEYFSETQRNKGNFPGRFSGRQFSNSRSEMNVSTLELGDSALYLCASSLRYGRGTLDNEQFFGPGTRLTVL.

The genes are TRBV5-1 and TRBJ1-1; tentatively, D is TRBD1 (6 bases). CDR1 is SGHRS and CDR2 is YFSETQ in the germline V gene. V was shortened by 5 bases and J by 1 base, with 12 bases between the two germline ends. The CDR3 covers 14 residues. The CDR3 protein is CASSSGTPNTEAFF. CDR3 coding DNA: TGCGCCAGCAGTTCCGGGACACCGAACACTGAAGCTTTCTTT.

The CDR3: CASNSDWTDTQYF. The CDR3 nucleotides read TGTGCCAGCAATAGCGACTGGACAGATACGCAGTATTTT. The V call is TRBV2, the J call TRBJ2-3; D is perhaps TRBD2 (5 bases). The CDR3 has 13 amino acids. V lost 7 bases, J lost 3 bases, and 11 bases lay in between. CDR1 is SNHLY and CDR2 is FYNNEI in the germline V gene.

V usage is TRBV19 and J usage is TRBJ1-1; D unresolved. Germline V lookup: CDR1 LNHDA, CDR2 SQIVND (reference sequence). With 6 bases removed from V and 7 bases from J, the gap between germline ends came to 18 bases. The CDR3 is made up of 14 amino acids. CDR3 loop: CASRPSGVPGEAFF. The DNA for the CDR3 is TGTGCCAGTAGGCCTTCCGGGGTCCCGGGTGAAGCTTTCTTT.